These 20 T cell receptor beta chains were sequenced from one sample in a study of T-cell memory formation after mild COVID-19. TCRdb ran MiXCR on the 5' RACE reads and lists one entry per CDR3 protein. The data show roughly 170,000 distinct CDR3 sequences, with approximately 17% seen just once and roughly 4.3% held by the top ten. Sequenced sample: PBMCs or a T cell subset sorted from them (not recorded which). Every receptor here comes from a man aged 18 to 30 who had mild COVID-19 (a few samples of this study predate the infection). Cell type and time point are not known.

This clonotype was seen at least ten times. The chain joins TRBV7-8 to TRBJ2-2; D remains unclear. Trimming left V 6 bases short and J 1 base short, with 9 bases between. CDR3 length: 14 amino acids. Per germline, CDR1 SGHVS and CDR2 FQNEAQ. The DNA for the CDR3 is TGTGCCAGCAGTCTACATCAGAACACCGGGGAGCTGTTTTTT. It encodes CASSLHQNTGELFF.

This clonotype was observed a handful of times. The chain has TRBV7-2 and TRBJ2-3; no clear D. The germline V gene encodes CDR1 SGHTA and CDR2 FQGNSA. The CDR3 totals 13 residues. Trimming stripped 4 bases from V and 4 bases from J, with 9 bases between. The CDR3 spells CASSSNMADTQYF. CDR3 nucleotide sequence: TGTGCCAGCAGCTCTAACATGGCAGATACGCAGTATTTT.

Only a few counts were recorded for this clonotype. In DNA, the CDR3 is TGTGCCAGCAACCAAAACACAGATACGCAGTATTTT. Translating it yields CASNQNTDTQYF. This sequence joins TRBV7-2 and TRBJ2-3; unclear D gene. Per the germline V gene, CDR1 is SGHTA and CDR2 is FQGNSA. V dropped 7 bases and J dropped 2 bases, with 7 bases sitting between them. This CDR3 has 12 amino acids.

The V gene is TRBV2, the J gene TRBJ2-5; D gene ambiguous. This CDR3 has 11 residues. The V and J ends lost 8 bases and 4 bases respectively, with 8 bases between them. Germline V gene data show CDR1 as SNHLY and CDR2 as FYNNEI. The CDR3: CASALGETQYF. The CDR3 DNA reads TGTGCCAGCGCGCTTGGAGAGACCCAGTACTTC.

This clonotype was observed a handful of times. The J gene is TRBJ2-5, the V gene TRBV29-1; D might be TRBD1 or TRBD2, each matching 6 bases. V was clipped by 5 bases and J by 3 bases, with 10 bases between them. The CDR3 covers 12 residues. Looked up from germline, CDR1 is SQVTM and CDR2 is ANQGSEA. The CDR3 reads CSVFGGKETQYF. The DNA of the CDR3 is TGCAGCGTTTTCGGGGGCAAAGAGACCCAGTACTTC.

The V gene is TRBV5-1, the J gene TRBJ2-5, with TRBD2 matching over 8 bases. CDR1 SGHRS and CDR2 YFSETQ come from the germline V gene. Trimming cost V 0 bases and J 4 bases; bases outside gene matches: 5. CDR3 length: 15 residues. The DNA for the CDR3 is TGCGCCAGCAGCTTGGGCGTTGCGGGAGGAGAGACCCAGTACTTC. Encoded protein: CASSLGVAGGETQYF.

This clonotype has more than one count but fewer than ten. The chain joins TRBV28 to TRBJ1-5; TRBD1 matches 8 bases. Trimming removed 3 bases from V and 5 bases from J; junction bases left unmatched: 3. The CDR3 loop spans 14 amino acids. CDR1 is MDHEN, CDR2 SYDVKM, per germline. CDR3 nucleotide sequence: TGTGCCAGCAGTTTTAGGACAGGGCATCAGCCCCAGCATTTT. This encodes CASSFRTGHQPQHF.

A few counts support this clonotype. The chain uses TRBV6-5 and TRBJ2-7; D is unclear. The CDR3 has 16 amino acids. CDR1 MNHEY and CDR2 SVGAGI come from the germline V gene. The ends were cut back, 7 bases at V and 2 bases at J, with 21 bases in the middle. The CDR3 nucleotides read TGTGCCAGCATCTCACCCTCAGACACCGTTACCTACGAGCAGTACGTC. It yields the protein CASISPSDTVTYEQYV.

The CDR3 coding sequence is TGCGCCAGCAGCTTGGGGACCTACGGGGAGCTGTTTTTT. Translation gives CASSLGTYGELFF. V gene TRBV5-1 combines with J gene TRBJ2-2; D ambiguous. Germline V lookup: CDR1 SGHRS, CDR2 YFSETQ. With 0 bases removed from V and 7 bases from J, the gap between germline ends came to 7 bases. The CDR3 consists of 13 residues. The variable domain in full, with the rest retrieved from reference TRBV5-1 and TRBJ2-2, is KAGVTQTPRYLIKTRGQQVTLSCSPISGHRSVSWYQQTPGQGLQFLFEYFSETQRNKGNFPGRFSGRQFSNSRSEMNVSTLELGDSALYLCASSLGTYGELFFGEGSRLTVL.

In DNA, the CDR3 is TGTGCCAGCTCACCGGACAGAGGAAACACTGAAGCTTTCTTT. As protein: CASSPDRGNTEAFF. The rearrangement joins TRBV18 to TRBJ1-1, with TRBD1 as a possible D gene (6 bases). The length of the CDR3 is 14 residues. The germline CDR1 and CDR2 sequences are KGHSH and LQKENI. The germline V and J ends were trimmed by 3 bases and 2 bases, with 10 bases remaining between them.

Written as DNA, the CDR3 is TGTGCCAGCATACGTCTCCCCGGGGGAGACGCTGAAGCTTTCTTT. As protein: CASIRLPGGDAEAFF. The genes are TRBV19 and TRBJ1-1, with D perhaps TRBD1 (5 bases). This CDR3 contains 15 residues. Trimming pared 9 bases from V and 6 bases from J, leaving 23 bases between. CDR1 is LNHDA and CDR2 is SQIVND in the germline V gene (reference sequence).

The rearrangement uses TRBV7-2 and TRBJ2-5; 10 bases fit TRBD1. CDR1 is SGHTA, CDR2 FQGNSA, per germline. The J segment lost 7 bases and the V segment lost 5 bases, leaving 7 bases of the junction unmatched. The CDR3 has 14 residues. The chain's CDR3 is CASSILRDRGTQYF. The CDR3 DNA sequence: TGTGCCAGCAGCATACTCCGGGACAGGGGGACCCAGTACTTC.

This clonotype appeared a few times. The V gene is TRBV7-2, the J gene TRBJ1-2; 12 bases map to TRBD1. Trimming at V came to 5 bases and at J to 6 bases, leaving 10 bases not matched to a gene. The CDR3 spans 16 residues. Germline lookup yields CDR1 SGHTA and CDR2 FQGNSA. The CDR3: CASSPRDRGRSNGYTF. CDR3 sequence (DNA): TGTGCCAGCAGCCCCCGGGACAGGGGGCGCAGTAATGGCTACACCTTC.

Only a few counts were recorded for this clonotype. The chain recombines TRBV30 with TRBJ2-1; D is ambiguous. The CDR3 consists of 14 residues. Trimming took off 0 bases at V and 8 bases at J, with 14 bases between the two ends. Germline CDR1 is GTSNPN and CDR2 is SVGIG (reference sequence). The CDR3 region is CAWSVIKGRDEQFF. The CDR3 DNA sequence: TGTGCCTGGAGTGTAATTAAGGGTAGAGATGAGCAGTTCTTC.

This chain uses TRBV18 with TRBJ2-7; D tentatively reads TRBD1 or TRBD2 (5 bases each). Germline loops: CDR1 KGHSH, CDR2 LQKENI. V shed 2 bases and J shed 0 bases, with 8 bases lying between them. The CDR3 totals 14 residues. CDR3 DNA sequence: TGTGCCAGCTCACCAGGGGCGGGCTCCTACGAGCAGTACGTC. It yields the protein CASSPGAGSYEQYV.

This clonotype was observed a few times. This chain links TRBV12-3 or TRBV12-4 with TRBJ2-1; possibly TRBD2 for D (6 bases). The CDR3 consists of 15 residues. The ends were cut back, 5 bases at V and 6 bases at J, with 17 bases in the middle. The CDR3 DNA follows: TGTGCCAGCAGTGTTGCGGGGTCTTTTAGCAATGAGCAGTTCTTC. It codes for CASSVAGSFSNEQFF.

This clonotype has just a few counts. The chain combines TRBV20-1 with TRBJ1-5; possible D gene TRBD1, 5 bases. The CDR3 totals 20 residues. The germline V and J ends were trimmed by 0 bases and 2 bases, with 26 bases remaining between them. The germline CDR1 and CDR2 sequences are DFQATT and SNEGSKA (reference sequence). The CDR3 DNA sequence: TGCAGTGCTAGAGACTACCTACAGGAAATTTCTCGCAGGGGCAATCAGCCCCAGCATTTT. Amino acids: CSARDYLQEISRRGNQPQHF.

There are a few counts of this clonotype. The J gene is TRBJ2-3, the V gene TRBV7-8, with 7 bases fitting TRBD1. J lost 5 bases, V lost 2 bases, and 10 bases had no gene match. This CDR3 contains 16 residues. Germline V gene sequence: CDR1 SGHVS, CDR2 FQNEAQ. The DNA of the CDR3 is TGTGCCAGCAGCTTATCTCAGGGGGAACGGGAAGATACGCAGTATTTT. It translates to CASSLSQGEREDTQYF.

CDR3 nucleotides: TGTGCCAGTAGAGGACAGATCTATGGCTACACCTTC. Translation: CASRGQIYGYTF. The rearrangement links TRBV19 to TRBJ1-2; maybe TRBD1 (6 bases). This CDR3 spans 12 amino acids. V was shortened by 6 bases and J by 4 bases, with 9 bases between the two germline ends. Germline CDR1 is LNHDA and CDR2 is SQIVND (reference sequence).

The chain recombines TRBV7-2 with TRBJ1-1; possible D gene TRBD1, 5 bases. Germline V gives CDR1 SGHTA, CDR2 FQGNSA. Trimming took off 3 bases at V and 1 base at J, with 15 bases between the two ends. The CDR3 has 16 amino acids. CDR3 region: CASSFHQGRRNTEAFF. The CDR3 nucleotides read TGTGCCAGCAGCTTCCATCAGGGCCGGAGGAACACTGAAGCTTTCTTT.